The 10 T cell receptor beta chains below all came from one sample that was sequenced in a study of blood T cells in healthy people across ages. The use of a sample-barcoded 5' primer and a J-beta primer mix characterized a second PCR of about 6 to 11 cycles. Via MiXCR, TCRdb re-called the 5' RACE reads, giving one row per CDR3 protein. In the table there are approximately 600,000 distinct CDR3 sequences, roughly 53% of which are singletons. Sequencing was done on a sample of blood. The receptors originated from a man between 60 and 70 years old in good health.

The chain's CDR3 is CASSQRQAGSTDTQYF. In DNA, the CDR3 is TGTGCCAGCAGCCAGCGACAGGCCGGTAGCACAGATACGCAGTATTTT. The rearrangement uses TRBV12-3 or TRBV12-4 and TRBJ2-3, with D tentatively TRBD1 (6 bases). The CDR3 runs 16 residues. The V and J ends lost 6 bases and 0 bases respectively, with 16 bases between them.

This rearrangement joins TRBV5-1 to TRBJ2-7; D is possibly TRBD1 or TRBD2 (5 bases each). Germline V gene sequence: CDR1 SGHRS, CDR2 YFSETQ. CDR3 size: 16 residues. Trimming took off 0 bases at V and 4 bases at J, with 17 bases between the two ends. The CDR3 here is CASSLGGQGVRYEQYF. The CDR3 coding sequence is TGCGCCAGCAGCTTGGGGGGCCAGGGAGTAAGGTACGAGCAGTACTTC. Complete variable domain (other parts from reference TRBV5-1 and TRBJ2-7): KAGVTQTPRYLIKTRGQQVTLSCSPISGHRSVSWYQQTPGQGLQFLFEYFSETQRNKGNFPGRFSGRQFSNSRSEMNVSTLELGDSALYLCASSLGGQGVRYEQYFGPGTRLTVT.

V is TRBV7-2 and J is TRBJ2-7; no reliable D call. This CDR3 is 14 amino acids long. V lost 2 bases and J 0 bases, leaving 8 bases between the germline ends. Germline CDR1 SGHTA, CDR2 FQGNSA. The CDR3 nucleotides are TGTGCCAGCAGCTTACAACCTAGCTCCTACGAGCAGTACTTC. Translation gives CASSLQPSSYEQYF.

The rearrangement uses TRBV7-9 and TRBJ1-5; 9 nucleotides align to TRBD1. This CDR3 region has 15 residues. Germline V lookup: CDR1 SEHNR, CDR2 FQNEAQ (reference sequence). The ends lost 5 bases at V and 5 bases at J; junction bases unmatched: 7. In nucleotides, the CDR3 is TGTGCCAGCAGCCCCGGGACAGGGTACGATCAGCCCCAGCATTTT. Protein product: CASSPGTGYDQPQHF.

The chain carries TRBV4-2 and TRBJ1-5; no definite D call. With 0 bases removed from V and 6 bases from J, the gap between germline ends came to 12 bases. The CDR3 runs to 15 residues. CDR1 is LGHNA, CDR2 YNFKEQ, per germline. As DNA, the CDR3 is TGTGCCAGCAGCCAAGAACCGGGGTTTGGTCAGCCCCAGCATTTT. Translated: CASSQEPGFGQPQHF.

This clonotype has just a few counts. The V gene is TRBV6-6, the J gene TRBJ2-7, with unresolved D. This CDR3 is 13 amino acids long. The germline V and J ends were trimmed by 4 bases and 1 base, with 8 bases remaining between them. Per the germline V gene, CDR1 is MNHNY and CDR2 is SVGAGI (reference sequence). The CDR3 coding sequence is TGTGCCAGCAGTTTATTGGAGTCCTACGAGCAGTACTTC. This gives the protein CASSLLESYEQYF.

This chain uses TRBV5-6 with TRBJ2-5; the match to TRBD1 covers 9 bases. This CDR3 comprises 15 residues. Germline V lookup: CDR1 SGHDT, CDR2 YYEEEE. J gave up 7 bases and V 0 bases, and 7 bases lay outside the gene matches. The CDR3 DNA follows: TGTGCCAGCAGCTTGGCCGGGACAGGGTATGGGACCCAGTACTTC. This codes for CASSLAGTGYGTQYF. The variable domain in full, completed from reference TRBV5-6 and TRBJ2-5, reads DAGVTQSPTHLIKTRGQQVTLRCSPKSGHDTVSWYQQALGQGPQFIFQYYEEEERQRGNFPDRFSGHQFPNYSSELNVNALLLGDSALYLCASSLAGTGYGTQYFGPGTRLLVL.

V and J are TRBV7-8 and TRBJ1-2, with D possibly TRBD1 on 6 matching bases. This CDR3 contains 14 residues. V shed 3 bases and J shed 4 bases, with 12 bases lying between them. Germline V gene data show CDR1 as SGHVS and CDR2 as FQNEAQ. The CDR3 sequence: CASSFGRGFYGYTF. The CDR3 DNA reads TGTGCCAGCAGCTTTGGTAGGGGGTTCTATGGCTACACCTTC.

The genes are TRBV2 and TRBJ2-1, with D unclear. There are 15 residues in the CDR3. V lost 3 bases and J lost 0, with 9 bases in between. Germline lookup yields CDR1 SNHLY and CDR2 FYNNEI. The CDR3 DNA reads as TGTGCCAGCAGTGATTTGGCAGCCTCCTACAATGAGCAGTTCTTC. It yields the protein CASSDLAASYNEQFF.

The rearrangement joins TRBV7-6 to TRBJ2-3; D unclear. With 5 bases removed from V and 0 bases from J, the gap between germline ends came to 15 bases. The germline CDR1 and CDR2 sequences are SGHVS and FNYEAQ. This CDR3 contains 16 residues. CDR3 DNA sequence: TGTGCCAGCAGCCGAATGACAAGATCTAGCACAGATACGCAGTATTTT. Translation gives CASSRMTRSSTDTQYF. Full variable domain (missing parts from reference TRBV7-6 and TRBJ2-3): GAGVSQSPRYKVTKRGQDVALRCDPISGHVSLYWYRQALGQGPEFLTYFNYEAQQDKSGLPNDRFSAERPEGSISTLTIQRTEQRDSAMYRCASSRMTRSSTDTQYFGPGTRLTVL.